What follows are 24 T cell receptor beta chains derived from one specimen sequenced in a study of blood T cell repertoires in COVID-19. Measured with immunoSEQ multiplex PCR; TCRdb has only the in-frame clones, and not every one. The sample consists of 280,000 or so clones, over 75% of them appearing once. The sample was peripheral blood. All receptors derive from a man aged 18 to 29 with active or convalescent COVID-19.

The chain recombines TRBV4-2 with TRBJ1-5; 10 bases agree with TRBD1. After removal of 1 base from V and 2 bases from J, the junction contained 8 bases not matched to a gene. The germline V gene has CDR1 LGHNA and CDR2 YNFKEQ. This CDR3 contains 18 residues. The CDR3 loop is CASSQGATGGGGNQPQHF. As DNA, the CDR3 is TGTGCCAGCAGCCAAGGGGCGACAGGGGGCGGGGGCAATCAGCCCCAGCATTTT.

The CDR3 nucleotides read TGTGCCAGCAGTTTGACAGGGCGCAATCAGCCCCAGCATTTT. It encodes CASSLTGRNQPQHF. V is TRBV27 and J is TRBJ1-5; TRBD1 aligns across 7 bases. Germline V gene sequence: CDR1 MNHEY, CDR2 SMNVEV (reference sequence). Trimming at V came to 3 bases and at J to 2 bases, leaving 1 base not matched to a gene. This CDR3 region has 14 residues.

This chain joins TRBV18 and TRBJ2-1; 13 nucleotides line up with TRBD2. Germline CDR1 KGHSH, CDR2 LQKENI. The CDR3 is made up of 17 amino acids. With 4 bases clipped from V and 3 bases from J, the junction kept 6 bases outside the gene matches. The chain's CDR3 is CASSRRTSGGSYNEQFF. CDR3 sequence (DNA): TGTGCCAGCTCACGTAGGACTAGCGGGGGCAGCTACAATGAGCAGTTCTTC.

The chain links TRBV2 to TRBJ2-5, with D perhaps matching TRBD2 (5 bases). The CDR3 length is 12 residues. V was trimmed by 6 bases and J by 4 bases, leaving 9 bases between them. Per germline, CDR1 SNHLY and CDR2 FYNNEI. DNA of the CDR3: TGTGCCAGCAGCCTAGCCTTAGAGACCCAGTACTTC. It yields the protein CASSLALETQYF.

This rearrangement joins TRBV2 to TRBJ2-3, with TRBD1 matching 7 bases. The CDR3 has 14 residues. J gave up 0 bases and V 6 bases, and 3 bases lay outside the gene matches. The germline gives CDR1 SNHLY, CDR2 FYNNEI. The CDR3 nucleotides are TGTGCCAGCAGCGTGGGACAGAGCACAGATACGCAGTATTTT. Its translation is CASSVGQSTDTQYF.

The CDR3 bases are TGTGCCAGCAGCCCCGGCGATCGACAGGGGAAATACGAGCAGTACTTC. This translates into CASSPGDRQGKYEQYF. V gene TRBV9 combines with J gene TRBJ2-7; 8 bases align to TRBD1. After removal of 4 bases from V and 4 bases from J, the junction contained 13 bases not matched to a gene. CDR3 length equals 16 residues. CDR1 is SGDLS, CDR2 YYNGEE, per germline.

There are a few counts of this clone. This rearrangement joins TRBV10-3 to TRBJ1-1; 11 bases are shared with TRBD1. This CDR3 has 17 amino acids. Germline trimming cut 3 bases from V and 3 bases from J; bases unmatched to any gene: 9. Germline V gives CDR1 ENHRY, CDR2 SYGVKD. CDR3 amino acids: CAISEGTGGGADTEAFF. CDR3 DNA sequence: TGTGCCATCAGTGAAGGGACAGGGGGAGGGGCGGACACTGAAGCTTTCTTT.

Note on this clone: The same CDR3 is also encoded by other DNA sequences in this sample. The chain uses TRBV11-2 and TRBJ2-7, with 11 positions matching TRBD2. The CDR3 is made up of 15 amino acids. In germline, CDR1 is SGHAT, CDR2 FQNNGV. Trimming took 1 base from V and 2 from J; bases not matched to a gene: 1. The CDR3 sequence is CASSLGSGGAYEQYF. For the CDR3, the DNA is TGTGCCAGCAGCTTAGGTAGCGGGGGGGCCTACGAGCAGTACTTC.

Only a few counts were recorded for this clone. The V gene is TRBV6-5, the J gene TRBJ1-5; D ambiguous. Germline V gene lookup returns CDR1 MNHEY and CDR2 SVGAGI. Trimming took off 2 bases at V and 4 bases at J, with 6 bases between the two ends. The CDR3 totals 13 residues. CDR3 region: CASSYRGNQPQHF. CDR3 nucleotide sequence: TGTGCCAGCAGTTACCGGGGAAATCAGCCCCAGCATTTT.

The chain is built from TRBV4-1 and TRBJ2-7; D is perhaps TRBD2 (6 bases). Germline V gene data show CDR1 as MGHRA and CDR2 as YSYEKL. V gave up 1 base and J gave up 2 bases, with 21 bases separating them. CDR3 length: 18 residues. This chain's CDR3 is CASSQVQLGGESPYEQYF. The CDR3 DNA is TGCGCCAGCAGCCAAGTTCAGCTTGGCGGGGAGTCACCCTACGAGCAGTACTTC.

The rearrangement uses TRBV4-1 and TRBJ2-3; 12 nucleotides line up with TRBD2. After removal of 1 base from V and 6 bases from J, the junction contained 2 bases not matched to a gene. Germline CDR1 MGHRA, CDR2 YSYEKL. The CDR3 sequence is 15 residues long. The DNA for the CDR3 is TGCGCCAGCAGCCAAGCTAGCGGGGGGGCCGATACGCAGTATTTT. Amino acid sequence: CASSQASGGADTQYF.

In its sample, this clone was seen a few times. The V call is TRBV18, the J call TRBJ1-2; perhaps TRBD1 as D (6 bases). CDR1 is KGHSH, CDR2 LQKENI, per germline. There are 16 residues in the CDR3. The germline V and J ends were trimmed by 3 bases and 0 bases, with 14 bases remaining between them. The CDR3 reads CASSPVGGKANYGYTF. CDR3 DNA: TGTGCCAGCTCACCCGTAGGGGGAAAAGCTAACTATGGCTACACCTTC.

The chain has TRBV2 and TRBJ1-2, with 7 bases identical to TRBD1. V was pared by 4 bases and J by 7 bases, with 3 bases of the junction left unmatched. The length of the CDR3 is 12 residues. The germline V gene has CDR1 SNHLY and CDR2 FYNNEI. The CDR3 here is CASSGQGSGYTF. DNA of the CDR3: TGTGCCAGCAGTGGACAGGGTAGTGGCTACACCTTC.

This chain joins TRBV7-6 and TRBJ2-1; D might be TRBD1 (5 bases). Germline lookup yields CDR1 SGHVS and CDR2 FNYEAQ. The CDR3 runs 15 residues. V was clipped by 3 bases and J by 3 bases, with 12 bases between them. The DNA of the CDR3 is TGTGCCAGCAGCTTCCACCAGGGTGGCTACAATGAGCAGTTCTTC. Its protein is CASSFHQGGYNEQFF.

The V call is TRBV5-6, the J call TRBJ2-7, with D perhaps matching TRBD2 (7 bases). The CDR3 is 15 residues long. V was trimmed by 3 bases and J by 4 bases, leaving 17 bases between them. CDR1 is SGHDT and CDR2 is YYEEEE in the germline V gene. CDR3 region: CASSYPGGGPYEQYF. CDR3 coding DNA: TGTGCCAGCAGCTACCCAGGCGGGGGCCCGTACGAGCAGTACTTC.

V and J are TRBV19 and TRBJ2-7, with unresolved D. This CDR3 has 14 amino acids. Germline V gene sequence: CDR1 LNHDA, CDR2 SQIVND (reference sequence). Trimming took off 3 bases at V and 2 bases at J, with 11 bases between the two ends. The CDR3 loop reads CASSMVLQAYEQYF. The CDR3 DNA follows: TGTGCCAGTAGTATGGTACTACAAGCCTACGAGCAGTACTTC.

J is TRBJ2-5 and V is TRBV16, with 11 bases aligning to TRBD1. The CDR3 sequence is 16 residues long. Germline CDR1 is KGHSY and CDR2 is FQNENV. V trimming: 3 bases; J trimming: 4 bases; junction bases outside the gene matches: 7. CDR3 in amino acids: CASSQTGTGGVETQYF. The CDR3 nucleotides read TGTGCCAGCAGCCAGACCGGGACAGGGGGTGTAGAGACCCAGTACTTC. Combining the CDR3 with reference TRBV16 and TRBJ2-5 gives the whole variable domain GEEVAQTPKHLVRGEGQKAKLYCAPIKGHSYVFWYQQVLKNEFKFLISFQNENVFDETGMPKERFSAKCLPNSPCSLEIQATKLEDSAVYFCASSQTGTGGVETQYFGPGTRLLVL.

The V gene is TRBV7-9, the J gene TRBJ1-6; weak D call: TRBD1 (5 bases). V was trimmed by 11 bases and J by 4 bases, leaving 18 bases between them. The germline V gene has CDR1 SEHNR and CDR2 FQNEAQ (reference sequence). The CDR3 is made up of 15 amino acids. The CDR3 is CASNSAGGYNSPLHF. The DNA for the CDR3 is TGTGCCTCGAATTCGGCCGGGGGTTATAATTCACCCCTCCACTTT.

This chain uses TRBV10-3 with TRBJ2-3; TRBD2 matches at 10 bases. The germline V gene encodes CDR1 ENHRY and CDR2 SYGVKD. The J segment lost 0 bases and the V segment lost 5 bases, leaving 5 bases of the junction unmatched. The CDR3 is 16 amino acids. The CDR3 here is CAISLGLADSTDTQYF. The CDR3 region has the DNA TGTGCCATCAGTTTAGGACTAGCGGATAGCACAGATACGCAGTATTTT.

V is TRBV19 and J is TRBJ2-7, with D possibly TRBD1 on 5 matching bases. Per the germline V gene, CDR1 is LNHDA and CDR2 is SQIVND (reference sequence). With 5 bases removed from V and 2 bases from J, the gap between germline ends came to 10 bases. The CDR3 length is 13 residues. The CDR3 DNA reads as TGTGCCAGTAGTTTCACAGGACCCTACGAGCAGTACTTC. It yields the protein CASSFTGPYEQYF.

The chain employs TRBV15 and TRBJ2-7, with D tentatively TRBD1 (5 bases). CDR1 is LNHNV, CDR2 YYDKDF, per germline (reference sequence). The ends were cut back, 6 bases at V and 3 bases at J, with 21 bases in the middle. The CDR3 has 16 residues. CDR3 bases: TGTGCCACCAGTCCATTTTTAGGGGCCCCGAGCTACGAGCAGTACTTC. Translation gives CATSPFLGAPSYEQYF. Looking up the rest from reference TRBV15 and TRBJ2-7 gives the full variable domain: DAMVIQNPRYQVTQFGKPVTLSCSQTLNHNVMYWYQQKSSQAPKLLFHYYDKDFNNEADTPDNFQSRRPNTSFCFLDIRSPGLGDTAMYLCATSPFLGAPSYEQYFGPGTRLTVT.

DNA of the CDR3: TGTGCCAGCAGCGATGGGGACTGGTCCGGGGAGCTGTTTTTT. As protein: CASSDGDWSGELFF. This chain uses TRBV9 with TRBJ2-2, with D possibly TRBD2 on 6 matching bases. This CDR3 has 14 amino acids. V was shortened by 3 bases and J by 6 bases, with 12 bases between the two germline ends. Germline CDR1 reads SGDLS; CDR2 reads YYNGEE.

The rearrangement links TRBV7-9 to TRBJ1-5; a weak D match, TRBD1 (6 bases). V lost 5 bases and J 5 bases, leaving 7 bases between the germline ends. In germline, CDR1 is SEHNR, CDR2 FQNEAQ (reference sequence). The CDR3 consists of 12 residues. CDR3 in amino acids: CASSPGDQPQHF. The CDR3, as DNA: TGTGCCAGCAGCCCAGGGGATCAGCCCCAGCATTTT. Together with reference TRBV7-9 and TRBJ1-5, the CDR3 gives the full variable domain: DTGVSQNPRHKITKRGQNVTFRCDPISEHNRLYWYRQTLGQGPEFLTYFQNEAQLEKSRLLSDRFSAERPKGSFSTLEIQRTEQGDSAMYLCASSPGDQPQHFGDGTRLSIL.

The chain recombines TRBV29-1 with TRBJ1-2; D gene ambiguous. CDR1 is SQVTM, CDR2 ANQGSEA, per germline. CDR3 size: 12 residues. The germline V and J ends were trimmed by 3 bases and 2 bases, with 7 bases remaining between them. The CDR3 spells CSVDETNYGYTF. In nucleotides, the CDR3 is TGCAGCGTTGATGAAACAAACTATGGCTACACCTTC.